The entry below gives a single T cell receptor (beta chain) sequence along with its context. Ten or more counts support this clonotype. Its target antigen remains unknown. One base away there is no much larger clone; base qualities are not given. The data were taken from a study of Graves' ophthalmopathy and Graves' hyperthyroidism (dated by TCRdb to the late 2010s). Study-level background: Peripheral blood was collected at initial diagnosis, prior to any treatment. The study used signatures of the TCR beta repertoire to tell Graves' ophthalmopathy apart from Graves' hyperthyroidism and to predict which patients would progress to ophthalmopathy. In total, over 130 blood samples were TCR-sequenced: some 40 ophthalmopathy, over 70 hyperthyroidism and around 17 hyperthyroidism-to-ophthalmopathy patients. To explore V-J signatures that distinguish ophthalmopathy from hyperthyroidism, a discovery set of about a hundred patients was enrolled, made up of some 41 with ophthalmopathy and some 58 with stable hyperthyroidism. An independent validation cohort comprised some 19 hyperthyroidism patients and 15 to 17 patients who later progressed from hyperthyroidism to ophthalmopathy. T-cell repertoires of thyroid tissue and blood were compared in six hyperthyroidism patients. After sampling, hyperthyroidism patients received methimazole starting at 30 mg daily, and ophthalmopathy patients received high-dose intravenous methylprednisolone. For training and testing, the 110 or so patients in the discovery cohort were randomly divided in a 7:3 ratio.

Overall study outcomes, separate from this receptor: In validation, the model predicted ophthalmopathy progression with 70.59% sensitivity and roughly 78% specificity; 12 predicted patients were CT-confirmed with GO in a median of about 6.2 months. No statistical method was used to predetermine the sample size, and group allocation was not hidden from the investigators. Most expanded thyroid clonotypes with a frequency above 0.001 also appeared in blood, which suggests that blood repertoires may reflect the immune response in the thyroid. The 13-signature model separated ophthalmopathy from stable hyperthyroidism with 85% to 90% sensitivity and just under 84% specificity in cross-validation, and 80%/75% in the test set.

Hyperthyroidism was defined as stable when no progression to ophthalmopathy occurred within 18 months of follow-up. Hyperthyroidism patients were newly diagnosed, were aged 18 to 65 years, and had a disease duration under 2 months. Anyone with other autoimmune diseases, uncontrolled infections, pregnancy or lactation was excluded from the study. Clinical symptoms, serum thyroxine, TRAb, thyroid ultrasound and orbital computed tomography formed the basis of the diagnosis. PBMCs were isolated from 7.5 to 10 ml of fresh peripheral blood by Ficoll-Paque density gradient centrifugation. Total RNA was extracted with Trizol reagent and quality-checked on an Agilent 2100 Bioanalyzer. TCR beta CDR3 regions were amplified from RNA transcripts for repertoire sequencing. HTBI primers and the Qiagen OneStep RT-PCR kit were used in a first-round RT-PCR, which was followed by a second-round multiplex PCR, size selection and purification. Libraries were sequenced paired-end with 100 bp reads on an Illumina HiSeq2000. The published analysis was carried out like this. SOAPnuke was used for read processing, and reads with adapters, uncalled bases, a mean Phred below 15, or no exact constant-primer or identifier match were discarded. High-quality paired reads were merged with COPE v1.2.5. Each unique nucleotide sequence was treated as a clonotype, and MiTCR v1.1 was used to align the clonotypes to the IMGT TRB V, D and J references. The analysis was limited to V-J combinations with a frequency above 0.0001, which together covered approximately 99% of repertoires. For each V-J combination, a TCR clonal expansion and chaos score was defined as the ratio of F50 clonal expansion to chaos observed in the TCRdist matrix. Features were reduced by Welch's t-statistics and random forest to about a dozen V-J combinations, which fed a naive Bayes classifier. The Morisita-Horn index was used to measure how similar the thyroid and blood repertoires were. TCRdb passed the public sequencing reads through fastp at Q25 and MiXCR, retaining productive beta sequences. Each CDR3 protein appears once, grouped with its most common genes and DNA. Clone size and V and J calls follow TCRdb, not the original study. Across this sample there are 680,000 or so distinct CDR3 sequences, with about a fifth seen only once. Approximately 7.7% of the sample goes to the ten largest clones.

Based on the germline V gene, the CDR1 and CDR2 sequences are MNHEY and SVGEGT. Trimming removed 0 bases from V and 11 bases from J, leaving 13 bases between the germline ends. The CDR3 measures 13 amino acids from cysteine to phenylalanine. Only the CDR3 part of the read is kept: 39 bases, read in frame from the first base. The sample comprised peripheral blood. This TCR was sampled from a woman aged 18-29 years with stable Graves' hyperthyroidism. Some clones in this sample may be carry-over from other donors' samples. Donor details come from another sample of the same person, matched by shared clones. The rearranged segments are TRBV6-2 or TRBV6-3 and TRBJ1-1, and TRBD1 may be the D gene, going by 6 matching bases. The bases read TGTGCCAGCAGTTACTCGGGGGGCCTGAGGGCTTTCTTT. This encodes CASSYSGGLRAFF.